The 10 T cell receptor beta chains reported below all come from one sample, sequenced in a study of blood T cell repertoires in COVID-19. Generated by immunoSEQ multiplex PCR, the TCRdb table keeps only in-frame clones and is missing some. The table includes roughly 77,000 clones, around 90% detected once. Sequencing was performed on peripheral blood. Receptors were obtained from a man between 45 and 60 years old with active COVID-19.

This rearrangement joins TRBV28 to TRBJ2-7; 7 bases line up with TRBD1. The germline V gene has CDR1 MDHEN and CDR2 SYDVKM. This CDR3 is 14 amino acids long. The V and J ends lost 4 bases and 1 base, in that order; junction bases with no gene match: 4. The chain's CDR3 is CASSSPGQSYEQYF. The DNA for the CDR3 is TGTGCCAGCAGTTCACCGGGACAGTCCTACGAGCAGTACTTC.

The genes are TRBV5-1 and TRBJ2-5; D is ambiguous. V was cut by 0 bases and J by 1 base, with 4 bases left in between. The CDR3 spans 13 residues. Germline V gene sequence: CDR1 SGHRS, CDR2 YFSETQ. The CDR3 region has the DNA TGCGCCAGCAGCTTGGACAGCCAAGAGACCCAGTACTTC. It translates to CASSLDSQETQYF. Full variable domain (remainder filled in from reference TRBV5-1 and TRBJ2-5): KAGVTQTPRYLIKTRGQQVTLSCSPISGHRSVSWYQQTPGQGLQFLFEYFSETQRNKGNFPGRFSGRQFSNSRSEMNVSTLELGDSALYLCASSLDSQETQYFGPGTRLLVL.

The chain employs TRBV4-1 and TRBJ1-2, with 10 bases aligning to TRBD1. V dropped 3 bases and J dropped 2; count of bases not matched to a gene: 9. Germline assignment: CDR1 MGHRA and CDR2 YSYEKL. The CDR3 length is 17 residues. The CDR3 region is CASSHQGQGKRNYGYTF. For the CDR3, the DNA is TGCGCCAGCAGCCACCAGGGACAGGGGAAGAGGAACTATGGCTACACCTTC.

The CDR3 region has the DNA TGTGCCTGGAGTGTAACAGGGGGCGGGCTTCACTACGAGCAGTACTTC. Protein sequence: CAWSVTGGGLHYEQYF. This chain connects TRBV30 to TRBJ2-7; TRBD1 matches 9 bases. This CDR3 spans 16 amino acids. The germline CDR1 and CDR2 sequences are GTSNPN and SVGIG (reference sequence). Unmatched junction bases numbered 9, after V lost 0 bases and J lost 3 bases.

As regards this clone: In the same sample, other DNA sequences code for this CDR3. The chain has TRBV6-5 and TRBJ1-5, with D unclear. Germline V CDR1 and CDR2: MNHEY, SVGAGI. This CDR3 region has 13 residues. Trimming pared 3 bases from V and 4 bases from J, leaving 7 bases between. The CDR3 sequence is CASSYSRNQPQHF. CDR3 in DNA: TGTGCCAGCAGTTATTCTCGGAATCAGCCCCAGCATTTT.

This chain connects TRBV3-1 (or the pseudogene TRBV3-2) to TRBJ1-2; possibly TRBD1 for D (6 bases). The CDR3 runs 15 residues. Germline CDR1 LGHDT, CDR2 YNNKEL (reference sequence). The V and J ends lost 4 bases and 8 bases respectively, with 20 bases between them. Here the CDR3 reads CASSPSGTREEGYTF. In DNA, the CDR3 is TGTGCCAGCAGCCCTAGCGGGACAAGGGAGGAAGGCTACACCTTC.

The CDR3, as DNA: TGTGCCAGCAGCCGACAGGAATATAATTCACCCCTCCACTTT. Protein: CASSRQEYNSPLHF. This rearrangement joins TRBV6-6 to TRBJ1-6, with a possible D match to TRBD1 (6 bases). The CDR3 is made up of 14 amino acids. Germline CDR1 MNHNY, CDR2 SVGAGI (reference sequence). Trimming removed 6 bases at V and 4 bases at J, with 10 bases between.

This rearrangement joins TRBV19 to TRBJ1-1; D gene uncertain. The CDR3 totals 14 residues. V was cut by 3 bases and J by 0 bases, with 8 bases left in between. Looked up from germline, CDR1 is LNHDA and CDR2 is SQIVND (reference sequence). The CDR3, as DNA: TGTGCCAGTAGTATCGGGTGGATGAACACTGAAGCTTTCTTT. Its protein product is CASSIGWMNTEAFF.

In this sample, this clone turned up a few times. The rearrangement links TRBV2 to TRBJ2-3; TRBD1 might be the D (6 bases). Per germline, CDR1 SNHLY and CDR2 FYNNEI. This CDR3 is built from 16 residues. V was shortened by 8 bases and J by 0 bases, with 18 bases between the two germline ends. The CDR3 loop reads CASVRWRQASTDTQYF. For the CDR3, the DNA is TGTGCCAGCGTGCGGTGGCGACAGGCTAGCACAGATACGCAGTATTTT.

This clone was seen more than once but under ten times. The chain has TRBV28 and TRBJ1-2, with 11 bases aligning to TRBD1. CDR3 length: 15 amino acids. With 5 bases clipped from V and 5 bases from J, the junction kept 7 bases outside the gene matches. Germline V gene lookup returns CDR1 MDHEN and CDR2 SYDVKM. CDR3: CASSIPGTGGYGYTF. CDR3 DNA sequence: TGTGCCAGCAGTATCCCCGGGACAGGGGGTTATGGCTACACCTTC.